The 24 T cell receptor beta chains below come from one sample, sequenced in a study of T cell repertoires in cytomegalovirus infection. Each CDR3 protein is one row after TCRdb ran MiXCR on the reads. In the table there are approximately 400,000 distinct CDR3 sequences, roughly 30% of which are singletons. Sequencing was performed on PBMCs. These TCRs come from a human donor in good health (CMV status not recorded). Some clones in this sample may be carry-over from other donors' samples.

A note on this clonotype: It is likely a read error, because the conserved phenylalanine at the end of the CDR3 is missing. The chain combines TRBV19 with TRBJ2-7, with unresolved D. V lost 4 bases to trimming and J lost 3 bases, with 7 bases between them. Germline V gives CDR1 LNHDA, CDR2 SQIVND (reference sequence). The CDR3 is made up of 12 amino acids. The CDR3 DNA is TGTGCCAGTAGTAACCAACACTACGAGCAGTACTCC. Protein sequence: CASSNQHYEQYS.

This clonotype was seen at least ten times. The V call is TRBV6-6, the J call TRBJ2-7, with TRBD1 matching over 8 bases. This CDR3 contains 20 residues. Germline CDR1 and CDR2: MNHNY and SVGAGI (reference sequence). J gave up 0 bases and V 4 bases, and 20 bases lay outside the gene matches. Here the CDR3 DNA reads TGTGCCAGCAGTTCATCCGGGACAGGAACCACTTTGGTCAGCTCCTACGAGCAGTACTTC. Translated, it gives CASSSSGTGTTLVSSYEQYF.

This chain uses TRBV19 with TRBJ2-7, with TRBD1 identical over 9 bases. CDR1 and CDR2 from the germline V gene are LNHDA and SQIVND (reference sequence). The CDR3 runs 16 residues. The V gene end was trimmed by 5 bases and the J gene end by 0 bases; junction bases not matched to a gene: 8. The CDR3 sequence: CASSHRGTGSSYEQYF. CDR3 nucleotides: TGTGCCAGTAGTCACCGCGGGACAGGGTCCTCCTACGAGCAGTACTTC. Variable domain in full (rest from reference TRBV19 and TRBJ2-7): DGGITQSPKYLFRKEGQNVTLSCEQNLNHDAMYWYRQDPGQGLRLIYYSQIVNDFQKGDIAEGYSVSREKKESFPLTVTSAQKNPTAFYLCASSHRGTGSSYEQYFGPGTRLTVT.

This clonotype has a count of ten or more. J is TRBJ2-3 and V is TRBV7-2; 8 nucleotides line up with TRBD1. Losses at the gene ends were 5 bases for V and 3 bases for J; bases not matched to a gene: 7. Germline V gene sequence: CDR1 SGHTA, CDR2 FQGNSA. CDR3 length: 15 residues. The DNA of the CDR3 is TGTGCCAGCAGCGCAAGACAGGGGAGGACAGATACGCAGTATTTT. This codes for CASSARQGRTDTQYF.

The chain combines TRBV6-5 with TRBJ2-1; 8 positions agree with TRBD1. Germline CDR1 is MNHEY and CDR2 is SVGAGI. This CDR3 contains 17 residues. Trimming cost V 0 bases and J 7 bases; bases outside gene matches: 11. Here the CDR3 reads CASSYSSPGRGRNEQFF. The CDR3 DNA is TGTGCCAGCAGTTACTCGTCGCCTGGCAGGGGGCGGAATGAGCAGTTCTTC.

This clonotype has more than one count but fewer than ten. This chain links TRBV18 with TRBJ1-4; D ambiguous. The germline CDR1 and CDR2 sequences are KGHSH and LQKENI. The CDR3 spans 12 residues. V lost 6 bases to trimming and J lost 8 bases, with 10 bases between them. DNA of the CDR3: TGTGCCAGCTCTCAGTACGAGGAAAAACTGTTTTTT. It specifies CASSQYEEKLFF.

Many counts were recorded for this clonotype. The CDR3 loop is CASSPTPYYGNQPQHF. CDR3 nucleotides: TGTGCCAGCAGCCCAACTCCTTATTATGGCAATCAGCCCCAGCATTTT. The chain couples TRBV7-2 to TRBJ1-5; D uncertain. The CDR3 is 16 amino acids. CDR1 SGHTA and CDR2 FQGNSA come from the germline V gene. The germline V and J ends were trimmed by 5 bases and 2 bases, with 16 bases remaining between them.

The V and J genes are TRBV19 and TRBJ2-1; 8 bases line up with TRBD1. After removal of 10 bases from V and 0 bases from J, the junction contained 8 bases not matched to a gene. In germline, CDR1 is LNHDA, CDR2 SQIVND (reference sequence). The CDR3 has 15 amino acids. This chain's CDR3 is CATAADRGSYNEQFF. The CDR3 nucleotides are TGTGCCACCGCGGCCGACAGGGGCTCCTACAATGAGCAGTTCTTC.

This clonotype has only one observation. This chain connects TRBV19 to TRBJ1-5; 7 bases are shared with TRBD1. V lost 5 bases, J lost 3 bases, and 10 bases stayed unmatched. This CDR3 is 16 amino acids long. CDR1 is LNHDA, CDR2 SQIVND, per germline (reference sequence). CDR3 sequence reads: CASSLRQGRPNQPQHF. DNA of the CDR3: TGTGCCAGTAGTTTAAGACAGGGAAGGCCCAATCAGCCCCAGCATTTT.

This clonotype was detected a few times. The chain employs TRBV18 and TRBJ2-7, with D uncertain. This CDR3 contains 14 residues. Trimming shortened V by 1 base and J by 4 bases, and 11 bases separated the two germline ends. Germline lookup yields CDR1 KGHSH and CDR2 LQKENI. In DNA, the CDR3 is TGTGCCAGCTCACCACAGGCGGCAGATTACGAGCAGTACTTC. Protein sequence: CASSPQAADYEQYF.

The chain links TRBV5-6 to TRBJ2-5, with 7 bases aligning to TRBD1. After removal of 5 bases from V and 5 bases from J, the junction contained 9 bases not matched to a gene. This CDR3 contains 14 residues. The V gene's germline CDR1 is SGHDT and CDR2 YYEEEE. The CDR3: CASSYGQAGETQYF. CDR3 DNA: TGTGCCAGCAGTTACGGACAGGCCGGGGAGACCCAGTACTTC.

Concerning this clonotype itself: Germline and junction disagree at one end, which may indicate a read error. V gene TRBV5-4 combines with J gene TRBJ2-1, with 9 bases fitting TRBD2. Germline lookup yields CDR1 SGHNT and CDR2 YYREEE (reference sequence). The CDR3 length is 14 residues. The CDR3 DNA follows: TGTACCAGCAGCGACGCGGGGGGGAAGGATGAGCAGTTCTTC. Its protein is CTSSDAGGKDEQFF. The full variable domain, rest sourced from reference TRBV5-4 and TRBJ2-1, is ETGVTQSPTHLIKTRGQQVTLRCSSQSGHNTVSWYQQALGQGPQFIFQYYREEENGRGNFPPRFSGLQFPNYSSELNVNALELDDSALYLCTSSDAGGKDEQFFGPGTRLTVL.

The chain recombines TRBV2 with TRBJ2-3; 11 bases line up with TRBD2. The CDR3 extends over 16 amino acids. The V gene end was trimmed by 6 bases and the J gene end by 4 bases; junction bases not matched to a gene: 9. Germline CDR1 and CDR2: SNHLY and FYNNEI. This CDR3 is CASSQDTSGGADTQYF. For the CDR3, the DNA is TGTGCCAGCAGCCAGGATACTAGCGGGGGCGCAGATACGCAGTATTTT.

V usage is TRBV12-3 or TRBV12-4 and J usage is TRBJ1-6; 8 bases align to TRBD1. The V gene end was trimmed by 2 bases and the J gene end by 7 bases; junction bases not matched to a gene: 1. The CDR3 is 14 amino acids. The DNA for the CDR3 is TGTGCCAGCAGTTTATCAGGGGGCAATTCACCCCTCCACTTT. Protein sequence: CASSLSGGNSPLHF.

This clonotype was observed a few times. V is TRBV6-2 or TRBV6-3 and J is TRBJ2-1, with 8 bases that match TRBD1. The V gene's germline CDR1 is MNHEY and CDR2 SVGEGT. The ends lost 10 bases at V and 10 bases at J; junction bases unmatched: 9. This CDR3 is 12 amino acids long. The CDR3 DNA is TGTGCCATCGCCAGCAGGGGGCCGGAGCAGTTCTTC. It is translated as CAIASRGPEQFF.

This clonotype was detected only a few times. This chain links TRBV29-1 with TRBJ2-7; the D gene is possibly TRBD2 (5 bases). Germline V gene sequence: CDR1 SQVTM, CDR2 ANQGSEA. Deletions cut 6 bases from V and 0 bases from J, with 15 bases between. There are 14 residues in the CDR3. The CDR3 sequence is CSVAGSVSSYEQYF. For the CDR3, the DNA is TGCAGCGTAGCTGGTAGCGTGAGCTCCTACGAGCAGTACTTC.

This clonotype has a handful of counts. V is TRBV6-2 or TRBV6-3 and J is TRBJ2-7; D is unresolved. CDR3 length: 14 amino acids. Trimming removed 0 bases at V and 6 bases at J, with 12 bases between. CDR1 and CDR2 (germline): MNHEY, SVGEGT. DNA of the CDR3: TGTGCCAGCAGTTACTCTCTGGGGTCACGCGAGCAGTACTTC. Protein: CASSYSLGSREQYF.

This clonotype occurred a few times. J is TRBJ1-1 and V is TRBV5-1; 9 bases align to TRBD1. Germline V gene lookup returns CDR1 SGHRS and CDR2 YFSETQ. The ends lost 3 bases at V and 1 base at J; junction bases unmatched: 10. This CDR3 contains 17 residues. CDR3 sequence: CASSWRGQGHANTEAFF. The CDR3, as DNA: TGCGCCAGCAGCTGGCGGGGACAGGGACATGCGAACACTGAAGCTTTCTTT. Full variable domain (remainder filled in from reference TRBV5-1 and TRBJ1-1): KAGVTQTPRYLIKTRGQQVTLSCSPISGHRSVSWYQQTPGQGLQFLFEYFSETQRNKGNFPGRFSGRQFSNSRSEMNVSTLELGDSALYLCASSWRGQGHANTEAFFGQGTRLTVV.

Turning to this clonotype: This may be a read error: a much more frequent sequence differs by one nucleotide. V is TRBV4-2 and J is TRBJ2-2; 12 bases are a match to TRBD1. Germline lookup yields CDR1 LGHNA and CDR2 YNFKEQ. This CDR3 has 18 residues. The CDR3 sequence: CSSSQDPGTGGDTGELFF. The CDR3 DNA is TGTTCCAGCAGCCAAGACCCCGGGACAGGGGGCGACACCGGGGAGCTGTTTTTT.

The chain employs TRBV12-3 or TRBV12-4 and TRBJ1-2; 8 bases map to TRBD1. This CDR3 is 15 amino acids long. J gave up 13 bases and V 1 base, and 14 bases lay outside the gene matches. The CDR3 DNA follows: TGTGCCAGCAGTTTAGAATCCAGGGGGCGAGGGGGTTTCACCTTC. It yields the protein CASSLESRGRGGFTF.

This clonotype has ten or more counts. This CDR3 reads CASSLYRGLNYGYTF. The CDR3 bases are TGTGCCAGCAGCTTATACAGGGGTCTAAACTATGGCTACACCTTC. V gene TRBV7-2 combines with J gene TRBJ1-2; 7 bases line up with TRBD1. The V gene's germline CDR1 is SGHTA and CDR2 FQGNSA. This CDR3 spans 15 amino acids. With 2 bases clipped from V and 2 bases from J, the junction kept 5 bases outside the gene matches. Full variable domain (missing parts from reference TRBV7-2 and TRBJ1-2): GAGVSQSPSNKVTEKGKDVELRCDPISGHTALYWYRQSLGQGLEFLIYFQGNSAPDKSGLPSDRFSAERTGGSVSTLTIQRTQQEDSAVYLCASSLYRGLNYGYTFGSGTRLTVV.

The sample holds a few counts of this clonotype. V usage is TRBV6-6 and J usage is TRBJ1-5, with a possible D match to TRBD1 (5 bases). V gave up 2 bases and J gave up 0 bases, with 11 bases separating them. CDR1 is MNHNY and CDR2 is SVGAGI in the germline V gene (reference sequence). This CDR3 contains 16 residues. DNA of the CDR3: TGTGCCAGCAGTTACAGGGGATCATATAGCAATCAGCCCCAGCATTTT. Its translation: CASSYRGSYSNQPQHF.

In regard to this clonotype: A much more abundant neighbour one base away suggests this may be a read error. The genes are TRBV7-2 and TRBJ1-1, with 11 nucleotides matching TRBD1. Per germline, CDR1 SGHTA and CDR2 FQGNSA. V dropped 5 bases and J dropped 7; count of bases not matched to a gene: 6. The CDR3 is 14 amino acids. This CDR3 is CASSVGGQGVEAFF. In DNA, the CDR3 is TGTGCCAGCAGCGTTGGGGGACAGGGGGTTGAAGCTTTCTTT.

This clonotype was observed a handful of times. The chain recombines TRBV6-1 with TRBJ1-1; TRBD1 is a possible D gene (5 bases). Germline V gene data show CDR1 as MNHNS and CDR2 as SASEGT. CDR3 length equals 17 residues. V was pared by 0 bases and J by 1 base, with 15 bases between. DNA for the CDR3: TGTGCCAGCAGTGAAGCGCAGGGTGGCATGTGGAACACTGAAGCTTTCTTT. Residues: CASSEAQGGMWNTEAFF.